This section outlines one TCR beta chain sequence together with its context. Antigen: not known. This specimen belongs to a study of cytomegalovirus exposure and HLA in healthy donors. The V gene lost 5 bases and the J gene lost 7 bases, with 17 bases spanning the gap. The germline CDR1 and CDR2 sequences are SGHVS and FNYEAQ. The CDR3 length is 15 residues. This PCR relied on a set of 60 Vbeta primers and 13 Jbeta primers. Original processing methods: In a later analysis, around 11 million of 65 million to 80 million unique beta chains occurred in at least two donors. The repertoire was sequenced with immunoSEQ multiplex PCR; TCRdb's copy has only in-frame clones and lacks some. Clone size and V and J calls were adopted from that table, with D and trimming inferred from the DNA. Of around 150,000 clones detected, about 82% appear once; the ten largest clones hold about 7.7%. Study-level results: Data from an earlier analysis indicated that most TCR beta V segments were productive either about 90% or about 30% of the time.

Sequenced input: PBMCs. This chain links TRBV7-6 with TRBJ1-4, with unresolved D. The TCR sequence derives from a woman between 25 and 40 years old in good health and CMV-seropositive. DNA of the CDR3: TGTGCCAGCAGCCCCACGATTTTGAGTGGTGAAAAACTGTTTTTT. As protein: CASSPTILSGEKLFF.